These 27 T cell receptor beta chains were all obtained from the same sample, sequenced in a study of technical replicates of blood from several donors. Produced via immunoSEQ multiplex PCR; TCRdb's table is partial and in-frame only. The sample shows 85,000 to 100,000 clones, around 95% of them seen only once. What was sequenced was T cells isolated from PBMCs. The source of these receptors is a human donor in good health.

The J gene is TRBJ2-1, the V gene TRBV10-2; D unresolved. V lost 6 bases to trimming and J lost 6 bases, with 9 bases between them. CDR3 size: 12 residues. Germline V lookup: CDR1 WSHSY, CDR2 SAAADI. The CDR3 sequence: CASSAWSNEQFF. The CDR3 coding sequence is TGCGCCAGCAGCGCATGGAGCAATGAGCAGTTCTTC.

The rearrangement joins TRBV20-1 to TRBJ2-7; D might be TRBD1 (5 bases). Germline V gene lookup returns CDR1 DFQATT and CDR2 SNEGSKA (reference sequence). V was clipped by 8 bases and J by 1 base, with 9 bases between them. This CDR3 contains 11 residues. The CDR3 protein is CSSRQSYEQYF. CDR3 sequence (DNA): TGCAGTTCAAGACAGTCCTACGAGCAGTACTTC.

This chain uses TRBV19 with TRBJ2-7, with 7 bases fitting TRBD1. CDR3 length equals 14 residues. Germline loops: CDR1 LNHDA, CDR2 SQIVND (reference sequence). The V and J ends lost 5 bases and 2 bases, in that order; junction bases with no gene match: 6. CDR3 nucleotides: TGTGCCAGTAGTGACAGGGTTGTGGCCTACGAGCAGTACTTC. It yields the protein CASSDRVVAYEQYF.

This clone was recorded only once. The chain combines TRBV7-2 with TRBJ1-3; 8 bases fit TRBD1. The CDR3 covers 18 residues. CDR1 is SGHTA and CDR2 is FQGNSA in the germline V gene. The ends lost 3 bases at V and 3 bases at J; junction bases unmatched: 13. The CDR3, as DNA: TGTGCCAGCAGCTTCTTATTCTACCCAGGGGGCGGTGGAAACACCATATATTTT. Translation gives CASSFLFYPGGGGNTIYF.

The chain uses TRBV4-1 and TRBJ2-1; 16 bases line up with TRBD2. The CDR3 extends over 19 amino acids. Germline V gives CDR1 MGHRA, CDR2 YSYEKL. Unmatched junction bases numbered 6, after V lost 4 bases and J lost 0 bases. The CDR3 region is CASSRGTSGGVSSYNEQFF. CDR3 coding DNA: TGCGCCAGCAGCCGCGGGACTAGCGGGGGGGTTAGCTCCTACAATGAGCAGTTCTTC.

CDR3 sequence reads: CASGPGLLKQPQHF. CDR3 sequence (DNA): TGTGCTAGTGGACCAGGGTTATTGAAACAGCCCCAGCATTTT. The chain is built from TRBV12-5 and TRBJ1-5; D may be TRBD1 (5 bases). V lost 6 bases and J lost 7, with 16 bases in between. CDR1 and CDR2 (germline): LGHNT, FRNRAP. The CDR3 length is 14 residues.

The V gene is TRBV7-9, the J gene TRBJ2-1; TRBD2 aligns across 7 bases. CDR1 and CDR2 (germline): SEHNR, FQNEAQ (reference sequence). The ends lost 0 bases at V and 7 bases at J; junction bases unmatched: 6. The CDR3 length is 15 residues. CDR3 residues: CASSLAGGSLNEQFF. DNA of the CDR3: TGTGCCAGCAGCTTAGCGGGGGGGTCTCTTAATGAGCAGTTCTTC.

The chain employs TRBV7-9 and TRBJ2-7; 11 bases agree with TRBD1. The CDR3 is 14 amino acids. V trimming: 5 bases; J trimming: 6 bases; junction bases outside the gene matches: 6. Looked up from germline, CDR1 is SEHNR and CDR2 is FQNEAQ (reference sequence). CDR3 sequence reads: CASSLGQGVTEQYF. CDR3 nucleotides: TGTGCCAGCAGCCTGGGACAGGGGGTTACCGAGCAGTACTTC.

V usage is TRBV18 and J usage is TRBJ2-1; D uncertain. The germline V gene encodes CDR1 KGHSH and CDR2 LQKENI. This CDR3 has 16 amino acids. The V end lost 0 bases, the J end lost 3 bases, and 12 bases lay between the germline ends. The DNA for the CDR3 is TGTGCCAGCTCACCACCGAGCAGGCAGATCTACAATGAGCAGTTCTTC. It codes for CASSPPSRQIYNEQFF.

The chain recombines TRBV4-2 with TRBJ2-2; 8 positions agree with TRBD2. The germline V gene has CDR1 LGHNA and CDR2 YNFKEQ. V shed 1 base, J shed 7 bases, and the junction held 5 bases outside the gene matches. The CDR3 sequence is 15 residues long. The CDR3 nucleotides read TGTGCCAGCAGCCAAGGAGGGACTAGGGGCGGGGAGCTGTTTTTT. It encodes CASSQGGTRGGELFF.

V and J are TRBV15 and TRBJ2-3; possible D gene TRBD2, 5 bases. Between the trimmed V and J ends, which lost 8 bases and 2 bases, there was a span of 11 bases. Germline V gene lookup returns CDR1 LNHNV and CDR2 YYDKDF (reference sequence). The length of the CDR3 is 13 residues. CDR3 residues: CATGGLPTDTQYF. For the CDR3, the DNA is TGTGCCACCGGAGGTCTTCCCACAGATACGCAGTATTTT.

This clone was detected a few times. The DNA for the CDR3 is TGTGCAGTCGGGGGTAACACTGAAGCTTTCTTT. Residues: CAVGGNTEAFF. The V call is TRBV7-9, the J call TRBJ1-1; tentative D call: TRBD1 (5 bases). This CDR3 comprises 11 residues. CDR1 and CDR2 (germline): SEHNR, FQNEAQ (reference sequence).

This chain connects TRBV4-2 to TRBJ2-3, with D tentatively TRBD2 (6 bases). V was shortened by 0 bases and J by 0 bases, with 13 bases between the two germline ends. From germline, CDR1 is LGHNA and CDR2 YNFKEQ. The CDR3 totals 17 residues. The DNA of the CDR3 is TGTGCCAGCAGCCAAGAGGAGGGACGTACTAGCACAGATACGCAGTATTTT. Encoded protein: CASSQEEGRTSTDTQYF.

This chain joins TRBV7-6 and TRBJ2-7; D possibly corresponds to TRBD1 (7 bases). V was pared by 4 bases and J by 5 bases, with 15 bases between. Germline CDR1 reads SGHVS; CDR2 reads FNYEAQ. This CDR3 is 14 amino acids long. The CDR3 sequence: CASSSGGGGNEQYF. CDR3 DNA sequence: TGTGCCAGCAGCTCCGGAGGGGGCGGCAACGAGCAGTACTTC.

The chain links TRBV5-5 to TRBJ1-1, with D unresolved. The CDR3 is made up of 12 amino acids. Deletions cut 2 bases from V and 4 bases from J, with 6 bases between. The germline V gene encodes CDR1 SGHKS and CDR2 YYEKEE (reference sequence). CDR3 amino acids: CASSFRSTEAFF. DNA for the CDR3: TGTGCCAGCAGCTTTCGTAGCACTGAAGCTTTCTTT.

The J gene is TRBJ1-4, the V gene TRBV21-1; TRBD1 was called by the table and not checked on the DNA. TRBV21-1 is assigned pseudogene status. The CDR3 spans 19 residues. The CDR3 is CASSKALAGVGTTNEKLFF. The CDR3 DNA reads TGTGCCAGCAGCAAAGCACTGGCAGGGGTTGGAACAACTAATGAAAAACTGTTTTTT.

The V gene is TRBV5-1, the J gene TRBJ2-7; D perhaps matches TRBD1 (6 bases). The length of the CDR3 is 17 residues. Per the germline V gene, CDR1 is SGHRS and CDR2 is YFSETQ. V lost 3 bases, J lost 0 bases, and 19 bases lay in between. The CDR3 region has the DNA TGCGCCAGCAGCTCCTCCCCGGACAGAGATTACTCCTACGAGCAGTACTTC. This codes for CASSSSPDRDYSYEQYF.

V and J are TRBV10-2 and TRBJ2-7; unclear D gene. Germline-derived CDR1 and CDR2 are WSHSY and SAAADI. The CDR3 loop spans 13 amino acids. The ends were cut back, 2 bases at V and 4 bases at J, with 9 bases in the middle. CDR3 protein: CASSEGRRYEQYF. The CDR3 DNA follows: TGCGCCAGCAGTGAGGGCAGGCGATACGAGCAGTACTTC.

The gene calls are TRBV25-1 and TRBJ1-1; D possibly corresponds to TRBD1 (6 bases). The CDR3 loop spans 15 amino acids. CDR1 is MGHDK and CDR2 is SYGVNS in the germline V gene. The V end lost 11 bases, the J end lost 4 bases, and 23 bases lay between the germline ends. In nucleotides, the CDR3 is TGTGCCGCCGGGGGGGCTAAGGGTAAGGGCACTGAAGCTTTCTTT. Translating gives CAAGGAKGKGTEAFF.

The chain combines TRBV12-5 with TRBJ1-4; TRBD1 might be the D (5 bases). Germline V gene lookup returns CDR1 LGHNT and CDR2 FRNRAP. Trimming stripped 5 bases from V and 8 bases from J, with 15 bases between. The CDR3 has 14 residues. CDR3 residues: CASGGKGMEEKLFF. In DNA form, the CDR3 reads TGTGCTAGTGGTGGTAAGGGGATGGAGGAAAAACTGTTTTTT. Full variable domain (missing parts from reference TRBV12-5 and TRBJ1-4): DARVTQTPRHKVTEMGQEVTMRCQPILGHNTVFWYRQTMMQGLELLAYFRNRAPLDDSGMPKDRFSAEMPDATLATLKIQPSEPRDSAVYFCASGGKGMEEKLFFGSGTQLSVL.

CDR3 in amino acids: CASSPAPRLGQGDYEQYF. The CDR3 DNA sequence: TGTGCCAGCAGTCCAGCCCCCCGGCTGGGACAGGGGGACTACGAGCAGTACTTC. This chain joins TRBV27 and TRBJ2-7, with TRBD1 matching over 11 bases. Germline CDR1 and CDR2: MNHEY and SMNVEV (reference sequence). The CDR3 contains 18 residues. The V segment lost 5 bases and the J segment 3 bases; nucleotides outside the gene matches: 15.

This sequence joins TRBV25-1 and TRBJ1-5; perhaps TRBD1 as D (5 bases). The germline V gene has CDR1 MGHDK and CDR2 SYGVNS. CDR3 length: 13 amino acids. The germline V and J ends were trimmed by 3 bases and 6 bases, with 9 bases remaining between them. The CDR3, as DNA: TGTGCCAGCAGTGAGGGGCACAGTCAGCCCCAGCATTTT. Protein product: CASSEGHSQPQHF.

The V and J genes are TRBV5-1 and TRBJ1-2, with TRBD1 identical over 10 bases. With 4 bases clipped from V and 7 bases from J, the junction kept 16 bases outside the gene matches. The CDR3 has 17 residues. Germline CDR1 SGHRS, CDR2 YFSETQ. The CDR3 protein is CASSAITIGQGVVGYTF. In DNA form, the CDR3 reads TGCGCCAGCAGCGCCATTACGATTGGACAGGGGGTAGTTGGCTACACCTTC.

This rearrangement joins TRBV6-6 to TRBJ1-5; 9 bases line up with TRBD1. With V trimmed by 2 bases and J by 7 bases, 0 bases remained unmatched. The germline CDR1 and CDR2 sequences are MNHNY and SVGAGI (reference sequence). The CDR3 totals 13 residues. CDR3 nucleotides: TGTGCCAGCAGTTACACAGGGGGCCAGCCCCAGCATTTT. Translation: CASSYTGGQPQHF.

V is TRBV13 and J is TRBJ2-3, with D maybe TRBD2 (6 bases). V gave up 3 bases and J gave up 2 bases, with 9 bases separating them. Germline values: CDR1 PRHDT, CDR2 FYEKMQ (reference sequence). This CDR3 has 14 amino acids. The CDR3 DNA reads TGTGCCAGCAGCTTGGGGGGTGACACAGATACGCAGTATTTT. This encodes CASSLGGDTDTQYF.

This chain joins TRBV6-4 and TRBJ2-1; 7 bases agree with TRBD2. After removal of 3 bases from V and 7 bases from J, the junction contained 12 bases not matched to a gene. This CDR3 has 16 residues. Per the germline V gene, CDR1 is MRHNA and CDR2 is SNTAGT. CDR3 sequence: CASSDLERGGLNEQFF. The CDR3 nucleotides read TGTGCCAGCAGTGATCTAGAGCGGGGAGGTCTGAATGAGCAGTTCTTC.

The genes are TRBV28 and TRBJ2-2; no reliable D call. Looked up from germline, CDR1 is MDHEN and CDR2 is SYDVKM. There are 15 residues in the CDR3. The V and J ends lost 6 bases and 4 bases respectively, with 15 bases between them. The CDR3 coding sequence is TGTGCCAGCAGGCGTCCTCGTAAGAGCACCGGGGAGCTGTTTTTT. This encodes CASRRPRKSTGELFF.